The 7 T cell receptor beta chains given below trace back to one sample, sequenced in a study of blood T cells in healthy people across ages. The authors ran a second PCR of about 7 to 11 cycles using a sample-barcoded 5' primer and a J-beta primer mix. TCRdb processed the 5' RACE reads anew with MiXCR; each CDR3 protein has one entry. The table has hundreds of thousands of distinct CDR3 sequences, around 48% seen once; the top ten hold under 30%. Sequencing input: blood. All receptors come from an elderly man in good health.

V is TRBV20-1 and J is TRBJ2-5; TRBD2 matches at 14 bases. The V gene's germline CDR1 is DFQATT and CDR2 SNEGSKA (reference sequence). The V segment lost 5 bases and the J segment 5 bases; nucleotides outside the gene matches: 7. The CDR3 consists of 15 residues. As DNA, the CDR3 is TGCAGTGCTGCGACTAGCGGGAGGGCCTCGGAGACCCAGTACTTC. Translated, it gives CSAATSGRASETQYF.

The V and J genes are TRBV9 and TRBJ2-5; 11 bases fit TRBD2. CDR3 length: 17 residues. Germline CDR1 SGDLS, CDR2 YYNGEE. The V segment lost 2 bases and the J segment 2 bases; nucleotides outside the gene matches: 8. The CDR3 region has the DNA TGTGCCAGCAGCGTTTCCTGGGTAGCGGGAGGGCAAGAGACCCAGTACTTC. Translated, it gives CASSVSWVAGGQETQYF. Combining the CDR3 with reference TRBV9 and TRBJ2-5 gives the whole variable domain DSGVTQTPKHLITATGQRVTLRCSPRSGDLSVYWYQQSLDQGLQFLIQYYNGEERAKGNILERFSAQQFPDLHSELNLSSLELGDSALYFCASSVSWVAGGQETQYFGPGTRLLVL.

This sequence joins TRBV5-6 and TRBJ2-7; possibly TRBD1 or TRBD2 for D (5 bases each). V was trimmed by 3 bases and J by 3 bases, leaving 25 bases between them. CDR1 is SGHDT and CDR2 is YYEEEE in the germline V gene. This CDR3 region has 18 residues. The CDR3 DNA reads as TGTGCCAGCAGCTCTCCGGGGACCTGGGGACGGGAAGACTACGAGCAGTACTTC. The encoded protein is CASSSPGTWGREDYEQYF.

This clonotype was seen just once. This chain uses TRBV2 with TRBJ2-3, with D uncertain. Trimming removed 7 bases from V and 2 bases from J, with 13 bases in between. CDR1 and CDR2 (germline): SNHLY, FYNNEI. This CDR3 region has 14 residues. CDR3 residues: CASTLGRITDTQYF. Written as DNA, the CDR3 is TGTGCCAGCACCCTCGGAAGGATCACAGATACGCAGTATTTT.

The chain links TRBV12-3 or TRBV12-4 to TRBJ1-5; no clear D gene. With 5 bases removed from V and 4 bases from J, the gap between germline ends came to 18 bases. The CDR3 has 16 amino acids. CDR3 coding DNA: TGTGCCAGCAGTGGCCCCCGGACTGGAGATAATCAGCCCCAGCATTTT. Translating gives CASSGPRTGDNQPQHF.

This clonotype turned up a few times. This may be a read error: a much more frequent sequence differs by one nucleotide. The chain employs TRBV7-9 and TRBJ2-1; 8 nucleotides agree with TRBD2. The DNA end is a closer match to TRBJ2-7, so the J assignment may be wrong. Germline CDR1 SEHNR, CDR2 FQNEAQ (reference sequence). There are 15 residues in the CDR3. The chain's CDR3 is CASHAALAVYNEQYF. The CDR3 DNA reads as TGTGCCAGCCACGCTGCACTAGCGGTATACAATGAGCAGTACTTC.

This clonotype appeared a few times. The rearrangement uses TRBV2 and TRBJ2-4; weak D call: TRBD2 (5 bases). Gene TRBJ2-5 matches the end of the DNA better, so the J call may be wrong. Germline V gene data show CDR1 as SNHLY and CDR2 as FYNNEI. The CDR3 is made up of 13 amino acids. In DNA form, the CDR3 reads TGTGCCAGCGGCGAGGGTGTAGGGGAGACCCAGTACTTC. Encoded protein: CASGEGVGETQYF.